This T cell receptor (beta chain) was captured in a study of T cells in Graves' hyperthyroidism and ophthalmopathy. This clonotype was detected many times. TCR beta CDR3 region amplification was performed from RNA transcripts. During a first-round RT-PCR of the TCR CDR3, the HTBI primer set was used. TCRdb reanalysed the multiplex PCR reads using MiXCR and keeps one entry per CDR3 protein. The table shows under 300,000 distinct CDR3 sequences, with 13% to 15% occurring only once. CDR1 GTSNPN and CDR2 SVGIG come from the germline V gene (reference sequence). This CDR3 spans 11 amino acids. Deletions cut 5 bases from V and 10 bases from J, with 14 bases between.

The clonotype comes from a woman between 45 and 60 years old with Graves' hyperthyroidism that later progressed to Graves' ophthalmopathy. The V call is TRBV30, the J call TRBJ1-1; D remains ambiguous. Sequencing used blood. The CDR3 DNA reads as TGTGCCTGGGATGACTCCCTCGGAGCTTTCTTT. Its protein product is CAWDDSLGAFF.